These T cell receptor beta chains were read from a single sample in a study of radiotherapy plus CTLA-4 blockade in lung cancer. Sequencing used immunoSEQ multiplex PCR; TCRdb keeps in-frame clones, though not all of them. The repertoire includes tens of thousands of clones, 79% of them detected once, and roughly 8.5% sits in the top ten. Sequencing used peripheral blood, obtained from a patient treated with radiotherapy plus ipilimumab. These receptors were taken from a human donor with non-small cell lung cancer who had a complete response to radiotherapy plus ipilimumab. Each CDR3 is given with its conserved first and last residue. The order of the fields is clone size, D gene, V gene, J gene, CDR3 protein, CDR3 DNA. A D gene is named only where the DNA matches it firmly. The size field is filled for only some rows; it gives once, few, many or a size class.

.	.	TRBV5-1	TRBJ2-6	CASSLALRRVGSGANVLTF	TGCGCCAGCAGCTTGGCCCTTAGGAGGGTGGGCTCTGGGGCCAACGTCCTGACTTTC
.	.	TRBV6-5	TRBJ1-2	CASSSGVGYTF	TGTGCCAGCAGTTCAGGGGTTGGCTACACCTTC
.	.	TRBV7-2	TRBJ2-6	CASSFRTATFGANVLTF	TGTGCCAGCAGCTTCCGGACAGCCACCTTTGGGGCCAACGTCCTGACTTTC
.	TRBD2	TRBV4-1	TRBJ2-3	CASSQDNRLAGVGDTQYF	TGCGCCAGCAGCCAAGATAATCGGCTAGCGGGAGTAGGGGATACGCAGTATTTT
.	.	TRBV5-6	TRBJ1-3	CASSATGFSGNTIYF	TGTGCCAGCAGCGCCACAGGTTTCTCTGGAAACACCATATATTTT
.	TRBD2	TRBV5-6	TRBJ2-3	CASSRTPRAGGTYTQYF	TGTGCCAGCAGCCGTACACCCCGAGCGGGAGGGACTTATACGCAGTATTTT
.	.	TRBV19	TRBJ2-7	CASSMGLSYEQYF	TGTGCCAGTAGTATGGGGCTTTCCTACGAGCAGTACTTC
.	TRBD1	TRBV5-1	TRBJ1-2	CASSSPTGGADYGYTF	TGCGCCAGCAGTTCTCCTACAGGGGGCGCCGACTATGGCTACACCTTC
.	.	TRBV11-2	TRBJ1-2	CASSLEVRERPSYGYTF	TGTGCCAGCAGCTTAGAGGTGAGGGAGCGACCCTCTTATGGCTACACCTTC
once	.	TRBV6-1	TRBJ1-5	CASSEAGRLPQHF	TGTGCCAGCAGTGAAGCGGGGCGATTGCCCCAGCATTTT
.	TRBD1	TRBV7-8	TRBJ1-2	CASSSDGTGLLYGYTF	TGTGCCAGCAGCTCTGACGGGACAGGGCTCCTATATGGCTACACCTTC
.	TRBD2	TRBV5-4	TRBJ2-3	CASSLEASGGAASTDTQYF	TGTGCCAGCAGCTTGGAGGCTAGCGGGGGGGCTGCAAGCACAGATACGCAGTATTTT